This TCR beta chain was sequenced in a study of blood T cell repertoires in COVID-19. Across the study: Researchers got acute and convalescent COVID-19 samples from the United States, Italy and Spain. Sample material is recorded as cDNA or gDNA derived from T cells, B-cell-depleted T cells, or PBMCs.

Authors' analysis steps: How many nucleated cells were present was estimated from reference gene primer amplification. Data came from immunoSEQ multiplex PCR; TCRdb stores just in-frame clones and leaves some out. That table supplies the V and J calls and clone size; D and trimming were determined from the DNA. The sample lists 120,000 or so clones, 65% to 85% occurring once. CDR3 length: 14 residues. Germline CDR1 is SGHTA and CDR2 is FQGNSA. Trimming removed 3 bases at V and 3 bases at J, with 8 bases between. The gene calls are TRBV7-2 and TRBJ2-2; the D gene is possibly TRBD1 (5 bases). This sequence was found in a woman between 70 and 85 years old with acute or convalescent COVID-19. The specimen sequenced was peripheral blood. CDR3 coding DNA: TGTGCCAGCAGCTTTGGGGCAGACACCGGGGAGCTGTTTTTT. It yields the protein CASSFGADTGELFF.